Shown below are 4 T cell receptor beta chains from a single sample sequenced in a study of beta chain features in type 1 diabetes. Expressed TCRB transcripts were sequenced after all isolated RNA was converted to cDNA. TCRdb keeps only in-frame clones here, not all; method: immunoSEQ multiplex PCR. The data hold more than 300,000 clones, with approximately 12% observed a single time. Sample: naive CD4+ T cells from blood. These receptors came from a man younger than 30 in good health.

The chain combines TRBV19 with TRBJ2-5; 9 nucleotides line up with TRBD2. Germline CDR1 is LNHDA and CDR2 is SQIVND (reference sequence). This CDR3 has 16 amino acids. Germline trimming cut 4 bases from V and 1 base from J; bases unmatched to any gene: 7. The DNA of the CDR3 is TGTGCCAGTAGTAGGCTAGCGGGAAACATCCAAGAGACCCAGTACTTC. Its translation: CASSRLAGNIQETQYF. Based on the CDR3 plus reference TRBV19 and TRBJ2-5, the full variable domain is DGGITQSPKYLFRKEGQNVTLSCEQNLNHDAMYWYRQDPGQGLRLIYYSQIVNDFQKGDIAEGYSVSREKKESFPLTVTSAQKNPTAFYLCASSRLAGNIQETQYFGPGTRLLVL.

The chain couples TRBV9 to TRBJ2-5; 7 bases map to TRBD2. With 6 bases clipped from V and 2 bases from J, the junction kept 4 bases outside the gene matches. CDR1 is SGDLS and CDR2 is YYNGEE in the germline V gene. The CDR3 contains 13 residues. The CDR3 DNA reads TGTGCCAGCAACCAGGGAGGGCAAGAGACCCAGTACTTC. Translated: CASNQGGQETQYF.

CDR3 sequence (DNA): TGCGCCAGCAGCCAGCAACAGAGCACAGATACGCAGTATTTT. As protein: CASSQQQSTDTQYF. The chain employs TRBV4-1 and TRBJ2-3; no clear D gene. V was trimmed by 3 bases and J by 0 bases, leaving 7 bases between them. CDR1 MGHRA and CDR2 YSYEKL come from the germline V gene. This CDR3 region has 14 residues.

Only a few counts were recorded for this clone. The chain uses TRBV6-6 and TRBJ2-1, with TRBD1 as a possible D gene (5 bases). The CDR3 is 13 residues long. V lost 2 bases, J lost 10 bases, and 12 bases lay in between. From germline, CDR1 is MNHNY and CDR2 SVGAGI (reference sequence). CDR3 DNA: TGTGCCAGCAGTTACCTCGGCCAGGGCGAGCAGTTCTTC. Its translation is CASSYLGQGEQFF.